This T cell receptor beta chain was obtained from a study of PD-L1 blockade in urothelial cancer. Study-wide context: Males with bladder-origin urothelial cancer made up about 90% of the roughly 29 patients. Blood analysis was done at 3 weeks (second dose) and 6 weeks after treatment began. From 0 to 3 prior chemotherapy regimens had been given to the patients. The median number of T cells present in blood samples was 140,000 to 150,000.

Time point reported: pretreatment peripheral blood. Clones were read by immunoSEQ multiplex PCR, and TCRdb kept only the in-frame ones, dropping some. The data show tens of thousands of clones, 65% to 90% seen once. The CDR3 spans 14 residues. V was pared by 3 bases and J by 3 bases, with 4 bases of the junction left unmatched. Germline lookup yields CDR1 SGHDN and CDR2 FVKESK. The sequence was collected from a man in his sixties or seventies with urothelial cancer. The chain is built from TRBV14 and TRBJ1-2; 7 bases map to TRBD1. The sample consisted of PBMCs, taken around atezolizumab (anti-PD-L1) treatment. The CDR3 DNA reads as TGTGCCAGCAGCCATTGGGGACAGCACTATGGCTACACCTTC. Protein: CASSHWGQHYGYTF.